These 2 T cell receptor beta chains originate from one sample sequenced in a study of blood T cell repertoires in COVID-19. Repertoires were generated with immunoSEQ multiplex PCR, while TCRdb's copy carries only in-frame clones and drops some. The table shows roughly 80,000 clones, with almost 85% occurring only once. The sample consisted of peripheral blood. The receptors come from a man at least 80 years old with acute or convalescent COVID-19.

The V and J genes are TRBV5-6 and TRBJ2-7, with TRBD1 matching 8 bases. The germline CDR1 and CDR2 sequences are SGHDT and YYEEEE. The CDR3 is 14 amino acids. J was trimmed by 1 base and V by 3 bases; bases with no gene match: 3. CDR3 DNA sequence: TGTGCCAGCAGCTCATGGACAGGGTCCTACGAGCAGTACTTC. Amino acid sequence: CASSSWTGSYEQYF.

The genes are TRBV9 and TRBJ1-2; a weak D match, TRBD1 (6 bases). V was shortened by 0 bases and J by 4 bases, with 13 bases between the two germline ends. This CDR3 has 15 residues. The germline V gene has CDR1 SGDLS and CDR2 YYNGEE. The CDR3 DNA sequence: TGTGCCAGCAGCGTAGAGAGACAGGCTGTCTATGGCTACACCTTC. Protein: CASSVERQAVYGYTF.